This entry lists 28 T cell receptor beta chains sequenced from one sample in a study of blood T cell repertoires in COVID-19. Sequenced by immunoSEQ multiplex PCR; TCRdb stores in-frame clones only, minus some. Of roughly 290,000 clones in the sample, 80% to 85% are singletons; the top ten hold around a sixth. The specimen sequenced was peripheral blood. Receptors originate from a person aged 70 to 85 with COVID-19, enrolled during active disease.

Written as DNA, the CDR3 is TGTGCCAGCAGAGCGTATAGCAATCAGCCCCAGCATTTT. Residues: CASRAYSNQPQHF. The V and J genes are TRBV6-5 and TRBJ1-5; D call uncertain. The CDR3 contains 13 residues. Per germline, CDR1 MNHEY and CDR2 SVGAGI. The V and J ends lost 6 bases and 0 bases respectively, with 6 bases between them.

CDR3 bases: TGCAGCGTTGATTTAGGGGGTAGTGAGCAGTTCTTC. Translation gives CSVDLGGSEQFF. This rearrangement joins TRBV29-1 to TRBJ2-1, with a possible D match to TRBD1 (6 bases). Germline CDR1 is SQVTM and CDR2 is ANQGSEA. Trimming took 3 bases from V and 9 from J, leaving 12 bases between them. This CDR3 has 12 amino acids.

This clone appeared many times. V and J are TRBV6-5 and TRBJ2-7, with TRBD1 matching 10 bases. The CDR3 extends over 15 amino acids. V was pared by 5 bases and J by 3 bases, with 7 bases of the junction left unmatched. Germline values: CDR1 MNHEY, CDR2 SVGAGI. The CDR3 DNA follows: TGTGCCAGCAGTACATCCTGGACAGGGGGCTACGAGCAGTACTTC. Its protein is CASSTSWTGGYEQYF.

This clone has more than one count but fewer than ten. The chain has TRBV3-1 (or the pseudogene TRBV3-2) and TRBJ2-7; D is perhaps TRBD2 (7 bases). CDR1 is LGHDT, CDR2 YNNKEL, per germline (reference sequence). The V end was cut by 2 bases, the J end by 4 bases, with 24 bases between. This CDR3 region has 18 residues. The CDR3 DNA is TGTGCCAGCAGCCAATCCTGGGCAACGGGGGGCCTCGTATACGAGCAGTACTTC. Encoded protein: CASSQSWATGGLVYEQYF.

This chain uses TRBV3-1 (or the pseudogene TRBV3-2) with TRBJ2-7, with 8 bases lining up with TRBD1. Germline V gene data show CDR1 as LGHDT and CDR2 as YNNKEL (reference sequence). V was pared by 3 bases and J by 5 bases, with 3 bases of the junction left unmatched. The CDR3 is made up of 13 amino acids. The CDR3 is CASSQTGDHEQYF. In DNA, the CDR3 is TGTGCCAGCAGCCAGACAGGGGACCACGAGCAGTACTTC.

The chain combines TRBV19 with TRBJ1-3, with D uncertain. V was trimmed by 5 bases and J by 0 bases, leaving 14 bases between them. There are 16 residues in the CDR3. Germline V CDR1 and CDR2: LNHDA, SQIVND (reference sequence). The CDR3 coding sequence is TGTGCCAGTAGTCCCATGGGCCTCCTCTCTGGAAACACCATATATTTT. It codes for CASSPMGLLSGNTIYF.

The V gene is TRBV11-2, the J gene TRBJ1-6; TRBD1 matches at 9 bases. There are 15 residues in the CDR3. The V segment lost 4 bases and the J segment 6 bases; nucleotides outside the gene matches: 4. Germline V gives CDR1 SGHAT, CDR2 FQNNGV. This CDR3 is CASSWDRVANSPLHF. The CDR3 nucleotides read TGTGCCAGCAGCTGGGACAGGGTGGCTAATTCACCCCTCCACTTT.

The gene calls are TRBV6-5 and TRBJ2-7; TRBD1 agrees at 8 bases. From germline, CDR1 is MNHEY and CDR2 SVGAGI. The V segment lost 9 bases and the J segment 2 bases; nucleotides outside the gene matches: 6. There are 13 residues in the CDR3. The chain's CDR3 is CASRDRSTYEQYF. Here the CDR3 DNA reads TGTGCCAGTAGGGACAGGAGCACCTACGAGCAGTACTTC.

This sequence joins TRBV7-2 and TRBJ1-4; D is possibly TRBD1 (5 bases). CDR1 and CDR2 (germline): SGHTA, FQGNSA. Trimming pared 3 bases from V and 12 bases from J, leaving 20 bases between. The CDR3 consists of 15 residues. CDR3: CASSFRGTPEGELFF. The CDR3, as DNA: TGTGCCAGCAGCTTCCGCGGGACCCCGGAAGGAGAACTGTTTTTT. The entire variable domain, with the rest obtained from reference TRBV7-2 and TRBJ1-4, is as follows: GAGVSQSPSNKVTEKGKDVELRCDPISGHTALYWYRQSLGQGLEFLIYFQGNSAPDKSGLPSDRFSAERTGGSVSTLTIQRTQQEDSAVYLCASSFRGTPEGELFFGSGTQLSVL.

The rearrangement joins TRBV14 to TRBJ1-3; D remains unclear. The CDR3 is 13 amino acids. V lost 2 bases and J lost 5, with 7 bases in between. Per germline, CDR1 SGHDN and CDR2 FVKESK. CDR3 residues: CASSQYSRNTIYF. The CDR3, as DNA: TGTGCCAGCAGCCAATACTCCCGAAACACCATATATTTT.

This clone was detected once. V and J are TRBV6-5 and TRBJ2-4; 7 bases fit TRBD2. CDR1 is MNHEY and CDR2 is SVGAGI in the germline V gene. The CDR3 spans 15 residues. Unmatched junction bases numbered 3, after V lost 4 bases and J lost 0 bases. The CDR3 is CASSSSGIAKNIQYF. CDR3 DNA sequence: TGTGCCAGCAGTTCCAGCGGGATAGCCAAAAACATTCAGTACTTC.

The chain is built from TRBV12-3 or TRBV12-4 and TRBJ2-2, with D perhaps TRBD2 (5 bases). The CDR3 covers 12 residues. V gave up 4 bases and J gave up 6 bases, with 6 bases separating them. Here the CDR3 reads CASSWGAGELFF. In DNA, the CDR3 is TGTGCCAGCAGTTGGGGAGCCGGGGAGCTGTTTTTT.

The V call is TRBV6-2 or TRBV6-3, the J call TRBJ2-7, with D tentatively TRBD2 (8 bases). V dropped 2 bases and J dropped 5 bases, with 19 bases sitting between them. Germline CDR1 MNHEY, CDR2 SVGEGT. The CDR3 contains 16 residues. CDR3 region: CASSYLAGGLEDEQYF. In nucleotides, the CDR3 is TGTGCCAGCAGTTACCTTGCAGGGGGACTAGAGGACGAGCAGTACTTC.

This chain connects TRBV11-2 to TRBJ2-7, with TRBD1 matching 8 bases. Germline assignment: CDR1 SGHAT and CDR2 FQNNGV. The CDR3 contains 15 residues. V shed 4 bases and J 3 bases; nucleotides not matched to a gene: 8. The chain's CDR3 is CASSSNRGTGYEQYF. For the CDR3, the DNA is TGTGCCAGCAGCTCAAACAGGGGGACAGGCTACGAGCAGTACTTC. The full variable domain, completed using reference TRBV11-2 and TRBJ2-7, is EAGVAQSPRYKIIEKRQSVAFWCNPISGHATLYWYQQILGQGPKLLIQFQNNGVVDDSQLPKDRFSAERLKGVDSTLKIQPAKLEDSAVYLCASSSNRGTGYEQYFGPGTRLTVT.

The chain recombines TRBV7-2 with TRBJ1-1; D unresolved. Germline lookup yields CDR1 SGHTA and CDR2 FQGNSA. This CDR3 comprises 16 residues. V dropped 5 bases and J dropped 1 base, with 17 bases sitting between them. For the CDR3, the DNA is TGTGCCAGCAGCCCCCTTTCAGGTTTTCGGAACACTGAAGCTTTCTTT. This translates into CASSPLSGFRNTEAFF.

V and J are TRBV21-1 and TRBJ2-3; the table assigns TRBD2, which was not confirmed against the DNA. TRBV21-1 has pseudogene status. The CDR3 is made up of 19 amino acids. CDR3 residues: CASPRRAGYGMMVCGTQYF. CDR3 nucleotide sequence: TGTGCCAGCCCACGGCGGGCGGGATATGGGATGATGGTTTGTGGTACGCAGTATTTT.

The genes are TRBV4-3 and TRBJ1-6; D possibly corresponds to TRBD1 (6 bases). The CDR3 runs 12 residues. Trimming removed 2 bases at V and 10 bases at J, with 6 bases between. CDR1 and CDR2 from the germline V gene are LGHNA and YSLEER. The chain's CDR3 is CASSQQGSPLHF. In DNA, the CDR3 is TGCGCCAGCAGCCAACAGGGGTCACCCCTCCACTTT.

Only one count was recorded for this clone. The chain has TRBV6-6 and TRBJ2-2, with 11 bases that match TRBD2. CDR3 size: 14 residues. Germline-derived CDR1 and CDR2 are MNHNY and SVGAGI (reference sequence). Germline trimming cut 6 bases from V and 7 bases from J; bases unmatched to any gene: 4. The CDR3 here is CASRQTSGIGELFF. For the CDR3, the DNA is TGTGCCAGCAGGCAGACTAGCGGGATCGGGGAGCTGTTTTTT.

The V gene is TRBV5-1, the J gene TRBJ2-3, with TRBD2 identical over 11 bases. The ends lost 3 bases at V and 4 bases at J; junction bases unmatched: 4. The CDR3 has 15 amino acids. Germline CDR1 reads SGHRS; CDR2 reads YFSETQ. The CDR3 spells CASSSIAGGADTQYF. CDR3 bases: TGCGCCAGCAGCTCAATAGCGGGAGGGGCAGATACGCAGTATTTT.

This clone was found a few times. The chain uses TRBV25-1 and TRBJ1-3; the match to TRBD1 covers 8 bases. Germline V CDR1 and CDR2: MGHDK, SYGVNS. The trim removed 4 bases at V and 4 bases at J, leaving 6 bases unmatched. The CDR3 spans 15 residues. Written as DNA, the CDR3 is TGTGCCAGCAGTGCCGGGACAGGTCAGGGAAACACCATATATTTT. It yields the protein CASSAGTGQGNTIYF. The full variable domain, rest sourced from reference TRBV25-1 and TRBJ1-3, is EADIYQTPRYLVIGTGKKITLECSQTMGHDKMYWYQQDPGMELHLIHYSYGVNSTEKGDLSSESTVSRIRTEHFPLTLESARPSHTSQYLCASSAGTGQGNTIYFGEGSWLTVV.

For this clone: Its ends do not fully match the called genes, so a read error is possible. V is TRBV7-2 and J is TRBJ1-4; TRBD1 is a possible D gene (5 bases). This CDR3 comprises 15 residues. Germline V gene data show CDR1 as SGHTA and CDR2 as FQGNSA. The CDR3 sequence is CASSLAPGSNEKLFF. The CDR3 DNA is TGTGCCAGCAGCCTAGCCCCAGGGTCTAATGAAAAACTGTTTTTT.

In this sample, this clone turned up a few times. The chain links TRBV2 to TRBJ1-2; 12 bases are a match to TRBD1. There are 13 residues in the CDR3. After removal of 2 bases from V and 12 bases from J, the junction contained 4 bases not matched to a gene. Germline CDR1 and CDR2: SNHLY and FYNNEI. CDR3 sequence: CASSETGQGAHTF. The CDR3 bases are TGTGCCAGCAGTGAAACGGGACAGGGGGCCCACACCTTC. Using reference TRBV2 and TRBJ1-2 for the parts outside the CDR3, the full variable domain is EPEVTQTPSHQVTQMGQEVILRCVPISNHLYFYWYRQILGQKVEFLVSFYNNEISEKSEIFDDQFSVERPDGSNFTLKIRSTKLEDSAMYFCASSETGQGAHTFGSGTRLTVV.

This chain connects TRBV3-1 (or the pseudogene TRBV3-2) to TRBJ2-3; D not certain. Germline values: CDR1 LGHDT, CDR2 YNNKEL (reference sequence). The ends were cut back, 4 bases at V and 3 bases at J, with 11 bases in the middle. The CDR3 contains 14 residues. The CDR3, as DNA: TGTGCCAGCAGCCGCGCCGGAGTGACAGATACGCAGTATTTT. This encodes CASSRAGVTDTQYF.

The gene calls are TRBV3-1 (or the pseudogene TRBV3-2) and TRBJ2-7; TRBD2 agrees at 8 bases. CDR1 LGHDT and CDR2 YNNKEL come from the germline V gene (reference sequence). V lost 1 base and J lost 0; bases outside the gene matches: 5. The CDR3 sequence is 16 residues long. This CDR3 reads CASSQVSRGASYEQYF. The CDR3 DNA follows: TGTGCCAGCAGCCAAGTTTCGCGGGGGGCCTCCTACGAGCAGTACTTC.

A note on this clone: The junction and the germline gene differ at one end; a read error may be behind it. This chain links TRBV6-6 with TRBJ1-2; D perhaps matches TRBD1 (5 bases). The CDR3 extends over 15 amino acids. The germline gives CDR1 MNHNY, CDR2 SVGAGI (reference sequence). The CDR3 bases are TGTGCCAGCAGTTACTCGAACGGCCAGGGTGGCGGCTACACCTTT. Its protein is CASSYSNGQGGGYTF.

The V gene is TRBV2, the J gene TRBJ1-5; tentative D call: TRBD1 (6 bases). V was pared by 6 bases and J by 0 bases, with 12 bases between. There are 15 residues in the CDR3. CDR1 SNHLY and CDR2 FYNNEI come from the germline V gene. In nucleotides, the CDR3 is TGTGCCAGCAGCGACCACAGGGTTAGCAATCAGCCCCAGCATTTT. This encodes CASSDHRVSNQPQHF.

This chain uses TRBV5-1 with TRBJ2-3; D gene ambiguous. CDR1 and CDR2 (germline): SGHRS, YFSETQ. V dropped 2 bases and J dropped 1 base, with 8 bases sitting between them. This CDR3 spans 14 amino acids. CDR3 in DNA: TGCGCCAGCAGCTTTTCGTCGGGCACAGATACGCAGTATTTT. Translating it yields CASSFSSGTDTQYF.

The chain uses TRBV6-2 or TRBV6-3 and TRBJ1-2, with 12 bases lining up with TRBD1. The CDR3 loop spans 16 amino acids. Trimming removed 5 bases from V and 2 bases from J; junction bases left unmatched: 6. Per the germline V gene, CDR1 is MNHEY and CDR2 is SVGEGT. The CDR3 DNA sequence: TGTGCCAGCAGTCCGTCCGGGACAGGGGGCAACTATGGCTACACCTTC. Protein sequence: CASSPSGTGGNYGYTF.